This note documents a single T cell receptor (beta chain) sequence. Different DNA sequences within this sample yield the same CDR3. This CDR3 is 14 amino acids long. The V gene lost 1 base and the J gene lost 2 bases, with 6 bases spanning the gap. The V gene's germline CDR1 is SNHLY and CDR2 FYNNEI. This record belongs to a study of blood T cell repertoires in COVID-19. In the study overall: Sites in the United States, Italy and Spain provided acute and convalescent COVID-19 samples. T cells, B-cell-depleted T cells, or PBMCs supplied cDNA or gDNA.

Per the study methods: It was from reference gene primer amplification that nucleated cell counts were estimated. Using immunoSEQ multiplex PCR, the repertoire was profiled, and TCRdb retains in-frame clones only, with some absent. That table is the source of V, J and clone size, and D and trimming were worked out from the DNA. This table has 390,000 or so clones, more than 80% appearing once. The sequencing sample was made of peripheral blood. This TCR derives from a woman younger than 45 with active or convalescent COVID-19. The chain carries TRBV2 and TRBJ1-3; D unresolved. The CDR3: CASSEGQTGNTIYF. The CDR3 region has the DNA TGTGCCAGCAGTGAAGGGCAGACTGGAAACACCATATATTTT.